This entry lists 4 T cell receptor beta chains sequenced from one sample in a study of regulatory T cells in long-lasting Graves disease. Regarding time point: newly diagnosed GD, antithyroid drugs for less than 3 months. PBMCs provided the RNA from which the TCR library was made. Both iRepertoire HTBI primers and Arm-PCR of CDR3 regions were used to build the TCR beta libraries. TCRdb analysed the multiplex PCR reads with MiXCR anew, one entry per CDR3 protein. The sample has hundreds of thousands of distinct CDR3 sequences, roughly 16% seen once. These same data were also listed under a study on T cells in Graves' hyperthyroidism and ophthalmopathy.

Specimen: peripheral blood mononuclear cells (PBMCs), collected at new diagnosis, from a patient treated with antithyroid drugs. All receptors derive from a woman in her twenties or thirties with Graves disease.

The rearrangement uses TRBV20-1 and TRBJ2-3; 7 bases align to TRBD2. The CDR3 contains 14 residues. CDR1 is DFQATT, CDR2 SNEGSKA, per germline (reference sequence). V shed 3 bases and J 4 bases; nucleotides not matched to a gene: 7. The CDR3 DNA is TGCAGTGCTAGTAGACTAGCTGGTGCAGATACGCAGTATTTT. Encoded protein: CSASRLAGADTQYF.

The chain recombines TRBV7-2 with TRBJ1-2; D perhaps matches TRBD1 (6 bases). Germline CDR1 SGHTA, CDR2 FQGNSA. With 4 bases removed from V and 7 bases from J, the gap between germline ends came to 16 bases. CDR3 size: 14 residues. The CDR3 protein is CASSSVGGAGGYTF. Written as DNA, the CDR3 is TGTGCCAGCAGCTCTGTGGGGGGGGCAGGTGGCTACACCTTC.

There are many counts of this clonotype. As DNA, the CDR3 is TGTGCCAGCAGTGAGTGGCAGGCCCAAGAGACCCAGTACTTC. It specifies CASSEWQAQETQYF. V usage is TRBV2 and J usage is TRBJ2-5, with D unclear. This CDR3 region has 14 residues. CDR1 and CDR2 (germline): SNHLY, FYNNEI. The germline V and J ends were trimmed by 3 bases and 1 base, with 9 bases remaining between them.

This clonotype was seen many times. This sequence joins TRBV11-1 and TRBJ1-1, with 7 positions matching TRBD1. Germline loops: CDR1 SGHAT, CDR2 FQDESV (reference sequence). V lost 6 bases, J lost 4 bases, and 5 bases stayed unmatched. The CDR3 covers 13 residues. The CDR3 reads CASSDRVATEAFF. The CDR3 coding sequence is TGTGCCAGCAGTGACAGGGTGGCCACTGAAGCTTTCTTT.